The 17 T cell receptor beta chains in this list originate from one sample, sequenced in a study of blood T cell repertoires in COVID-19. This table comes from immunoSEQ multiplex PCR, and its TCRdb copy is limited to in-frame clones, with some not included. This sample has a few hundred thousand clones, with 82% found just once. The sample comprised PBMCs or T cells enriched from blood (not recorded which). The receptors here all came from an older woman who had recovered from COVID-19.

V usage is TRBV28 and J usage is TRBJ2-1; 8 nucleotides align to TRBD1. Germline trimming cut 5 bases from V and 2 bases from J; bases unmatched to any gene: 8. The CDR3 totals 16 residues. Germline-derived CDR1 and CDR2 are MDHEN and SYDVKM. The CDR3 bases are TGTGCCAGCAGTACTCAACAGGGGGGACCCTACAATGAGCAGTTCTTC. This codes for CASSTQQGGPYNEQFF.

The V call is TRBV29-1, the J call TRBJ2-1; 7 positions match TRBD1. Germline-derived CDR1 and CDR2 are SQVTM and ANQGSEA. Trimming at V came to 5 bases and at J to 6 bases, leaving 7 bases not matched to a gene. This CDR3 comprises 13 residues. CDR3: CSVFDRDGNEQFF. CDR3 nucleotides: TGCAGCGTTTTCGACAGGGATGGCAATGAGCAGTTCTTC.

The chain employs TRBV2 and TRBJ2-5; 7 nucleotides align to TRBD2. The germline V gene encodes CDR1 SNHLY and CDR2 FYNNEI. The ends lost 2 bases at V and 1 base at J; junction bases unmatched: 4. The CDR3 totals 15 residues. CDR3 sequence: CASSESGGLQETQYF. In DNA form, the CDR3 reads TGTGCCAGCAGTGAATCGGGAGGCCTCCAAGAGACCCAGTACTTC.

This sequence joins TRBV5-1 and TRBJ2-5; tentatively, D is TRBD1 (6 bases). The germline gives CDR1 SGHRS, CDR2 YFSETQ. The ends were cut back, 4 bases at V and 5 bases at J, with 9 bases in the middle. The CDR3 has 12 residues. CDR3 region: CASSVGAETQYF. The CDR3 DNA follows: TGCGCCAGCAGCGTGGGGGCGGAGACCCAGTACTTC.

The chain is built from TRBV19 and TRBJ2-6; a possible D gene is TRBD2 (5 bases). The CDR3 is made up of 15 amino acids. The V end lost 6 bases, the J end lost 0 bases, and 9 bases lay between the germline ends. Germline V gene sequence: CDR1 LNHDA, CDR2 SQIVND (reference sequence). In DNA, the CDR3 is TGTGCCAGTAGGGACCGGGACTCTGGGGCCAACGTCCTGACTTTC. This codes for CASRDRDSGANVLTF.

The chain uses TRBV27 and TRBJ1-5; 8 positions match TRBD1. The CDR3 extends over 15 amino acids. V was pared by 3 bases and J by 6 bases, with 7 bases of the junction left unmatched. Germline values: CDR1 MNHEY, CDR2 SMNVEV (reference sequence). CDR3 bases: TGTGCCAGCAGTTTTGGGGCAGGGGGCAGTCAGCCCCAGCATTTT. Amino acids: CASSFGAGGSQPQHF.

Regarding this clone: Other DNA sequences in the sample encode the same CDR3. V gene TRBV18 combines with J gene TRBJ2-7, with 12 bases fitting TRBD2. The V gene end was trimmed by 6 bases and the J gene end by 4 bases; junction bases not matched to a gene: 4. The CDR3 has 14 amino acids. CDR1 is KGHSH, CDR2 LQKENI, per germline. The CDR3 spells CASSSTSGSYEQYF. The CDR3 DNA reads as TGTGCCAGCTCGTCGACTAGCGGGAGTTACGAGCAGTACTTC.

The chain uses TRBV6-1 and TRBJ2-1, with 9 bases aligning to TRBD1. The germline V gene has CDR1 MNHNS and CDR2 SASEGT. The CDR3 runs to 14 residues. Trimming took 3 bases from V and 12 from J; bases not matched to a gene: 9. The CDR3 is CASSDYPGQGAQFF. CDR3 DNA sequence: TGTGCCAGCAGTGATTACCCGGGACAGGGTGCGCAGTTCTTC.

In its sample, this clone was seen once. The chain combines TRBV4-3 with TRBJ1-2, with TRBD1 identical over 8 bases. Germline CDR1 and CDR2: LGHNA and YSLEER. Unmatched junction bases numbered 5, after V lost 3 bases and J lost 2 bases. CDR3 length: 15 residues. CDR3 region: CASSHGQGWNYGYTF. The CDR3 coding sequence is TGCGCCAGCAGCCATGGACAGGGTTGGAACTATGGCTACACCTTC.

The J gene is TRBJ2-2, the V gene TRBV5-1; D gene unclear. The V and J ends lost 0 bases and 2 bases respectively, with 8 bases between them. The CDR3 sequence is 15 residues long. The germline V gene encodes CDR1 SGHRS and CDR2 YFSETQ. The CDR3 region has the DNA TGCGCCAGCAGCTTGGCCGGAGCTAACACCGGGGAGCTGTTTTTT. It codes for CASSLAGANTGELFF.

The V gene is TRBV7-9, the J gene TRBJ1-2; possibly TRBD1 for D (5 bases). Germline lookup yields CDR1 SEHNR and CDR2 FQNEAQ (reference sequence). The CDR3 consists of 14 residues. V was cut by 4 bases and J by 2 bases, with 11 bases left in between. The CDR3 bases are TGTGCCAGCAGCTCTCAGACAGCAAACTATGGCTACACCTTC. Translation gives CASSSQTANYGYTF.

In its sample, this clone was seen a few times. The chain couples TRBV27 to TRBJ2-5, with 7 bases fitting TRBD2. Germline CDR1 is MNHEY and CDR2 is SMNVEV (reference sequence). The CDR3 runs to 14 residues. V shed 1 base, J shed 3 bases, and the junction held 2 bases outside the gene matches. The CDR3 protein is CASSLWGGKETQYF. Here the CDR3 DNA reads TGTGCCAGCAGTTTATGGGGGGGAAAAGAGACCCAGTACTTC.

The rearrangement links TRBV11-2 to TRBJ2-1; weak D call: TRBD2 (6 bases). Germline V lookup: CDR1 SGHAT, CDR2 FQNNGV. Trimming took off 1 base at V and 3 bases at J, with 19 bases between the two ends. This CDR3 spans 18 amino acids. The CDR3 loop is CASSLGWAGSPYYNEQFF. CDR3 nucleotide sequence: TGTGCCAGCAGCTTAGGTTGGGCGGGGTCCCCCTACTACAATGAGCAGTTCTTC.

The rearrangement uses TRBV27 and TRBJ2-2; D may be TRBD2 (6 bases). The CDR3 covers 16 residues. V was shortened by 0 bases and J by 3 bases, with 11 bases between the two germline ends. Germline values: CDR1 MNHEY, CDR2 SMNVEV (reference sequence). CDR3 loop: CASSLSGGTDTGELFF. The CDR3 nucleotides read TGTGCCAGCAGTTTATCTGGGGGGACCGACACCGGGGAGCTGTTTTTT.

This clone showed up just a few times. The chain couples TRBV6-5 to TRBJ1-6, with D maybe TRBD1 (6 bases). This CDR3 is 14 amino acids long. The germline V gene has CDR1 MNHEY and CDR2 SVGAGI. Trimming removed 0 bases at V and 9 bases at J, with 9 bases between. DNA for the CDR3: TGTGCCAGCAGTTACTCGGGGGCTGGTTCACCCCTCCACTTT. This translates into CASSYSGAGSPLHF.

This chain joins TRBV24-1 and TRBJ2-1; weak D call: TRBD2 (6 bases). Trimming left V 4 bases short and J 0 bases short, with 15 bases between. Germline V gene data show CDR1 as KGHDR and CDR2 as SFDVKD. The CDR3 runs to 17 residues. The CDR3 protein is CATSDHRKGGSYNEQFF. The CDR3 bases are TGTGCCACCAGTGACCACCGTAAGGGAGGCTCCTACAATGAGCAGTTCTTC.

The chain recombines TRBV3-1 (or the pseudogene TRBV3-2) with TRBJ2-1; D may be TRBD2 (7 bases). Germline loops: CDR1 LGHDT, CDR2 YNNKEL (reference sequence). V lost 0 bases to trimming and J lost 5 bases, with 11 bases between them. The CDR3 is 15 residues long. In DNA form, the CDR3 reads TGTGCCAGCAGCCAAGACCGGGGGGCCGACAATGAGCAGTTCTTC. Amino acid sequence: CASSQDRGADNEQFF.